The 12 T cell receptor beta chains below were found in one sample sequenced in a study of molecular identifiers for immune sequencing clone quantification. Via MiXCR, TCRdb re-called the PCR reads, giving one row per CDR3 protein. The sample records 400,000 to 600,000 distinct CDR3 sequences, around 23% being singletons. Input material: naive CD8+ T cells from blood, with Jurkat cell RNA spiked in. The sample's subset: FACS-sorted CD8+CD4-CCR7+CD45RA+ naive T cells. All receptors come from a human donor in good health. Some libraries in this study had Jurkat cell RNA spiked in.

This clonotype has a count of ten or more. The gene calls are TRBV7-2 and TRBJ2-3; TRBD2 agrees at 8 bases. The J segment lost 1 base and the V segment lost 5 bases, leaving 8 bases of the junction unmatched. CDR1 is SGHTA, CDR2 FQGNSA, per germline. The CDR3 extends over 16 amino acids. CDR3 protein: CASSQISGERTDTQYF. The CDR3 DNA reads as TGTGCCAGCAGCCAGATTAGCGGGGAGCGCACAGATACGCAGTATTTT.

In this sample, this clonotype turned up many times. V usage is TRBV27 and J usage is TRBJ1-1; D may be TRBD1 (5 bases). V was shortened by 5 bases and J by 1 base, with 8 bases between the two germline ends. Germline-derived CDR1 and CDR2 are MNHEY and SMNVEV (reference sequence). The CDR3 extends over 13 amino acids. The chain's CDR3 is CASSQTANTEAFF. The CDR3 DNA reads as TGTGCCAGCAGTCAGACAGCGAACACTGAAGCTTTCTTT.

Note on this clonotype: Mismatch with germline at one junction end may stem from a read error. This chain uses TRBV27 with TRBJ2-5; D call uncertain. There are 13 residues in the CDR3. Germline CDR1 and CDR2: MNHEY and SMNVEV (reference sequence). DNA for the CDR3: TGTGCCAGCAGTTTCGGGTCCGGAGAGCCCCAGTACTTC. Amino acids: CASSFGSGEPQYF.

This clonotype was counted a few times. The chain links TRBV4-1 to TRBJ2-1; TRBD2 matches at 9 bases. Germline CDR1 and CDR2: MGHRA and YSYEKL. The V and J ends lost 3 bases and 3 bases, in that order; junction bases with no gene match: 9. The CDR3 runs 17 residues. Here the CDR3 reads CASSQIAGGFLYNEQFF. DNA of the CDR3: TGCGCCAGCAGCCAGATTGCGGGAGGGTTCCTCTACAATGAGCAGTTCTTC.

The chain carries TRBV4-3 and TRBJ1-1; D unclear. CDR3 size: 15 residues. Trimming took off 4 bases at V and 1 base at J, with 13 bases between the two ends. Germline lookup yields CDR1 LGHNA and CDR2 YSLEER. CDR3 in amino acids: CASSRHEAANTEAFF. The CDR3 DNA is TGCGCCAGCAGCCGCCACGAGGCAGCGAACACTGAAGCTTTCTTT.

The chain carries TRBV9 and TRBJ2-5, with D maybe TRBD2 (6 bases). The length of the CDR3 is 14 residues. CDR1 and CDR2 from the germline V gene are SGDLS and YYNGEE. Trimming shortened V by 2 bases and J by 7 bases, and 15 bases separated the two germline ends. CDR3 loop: CASSVGGKLGTQYF. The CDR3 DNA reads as TGTGCCAGCAGCGTCGGGGGAAAGTTGGGGACCCAGTACTTC. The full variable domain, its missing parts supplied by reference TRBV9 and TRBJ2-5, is DSGVTQTPKHLITATGQRVTLRCSPRSGDLSVYWYQQSLDQGLQFLIQYYNGEERAKGNILERFSAQQFPDLHSELNLSSLELGDSALYFCASSVGGKLGTQYFGPGTRLLVL.

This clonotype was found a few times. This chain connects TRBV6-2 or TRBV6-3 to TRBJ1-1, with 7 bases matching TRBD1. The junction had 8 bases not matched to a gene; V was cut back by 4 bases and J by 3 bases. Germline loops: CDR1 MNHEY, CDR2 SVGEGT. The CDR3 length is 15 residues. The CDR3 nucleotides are TGTGCCAGCAGTTCTTACCTACAGGGGTACACTGAAGCTTTCTTT. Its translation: CASSSYLQGYTEAFF.

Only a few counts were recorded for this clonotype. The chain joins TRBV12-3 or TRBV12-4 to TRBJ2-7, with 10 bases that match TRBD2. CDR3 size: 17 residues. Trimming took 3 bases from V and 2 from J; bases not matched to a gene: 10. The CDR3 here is CASSFLAGETLTYEQYF. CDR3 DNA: TGTGCCAGCAGTTTTCTAGCGGGAGAGACATTAACCTACGAGCAGTACTTC.

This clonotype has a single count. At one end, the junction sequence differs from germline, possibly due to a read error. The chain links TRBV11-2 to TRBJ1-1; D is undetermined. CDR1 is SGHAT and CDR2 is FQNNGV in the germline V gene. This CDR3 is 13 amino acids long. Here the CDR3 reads CASRLVGETEAFF. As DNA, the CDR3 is TGTGCCAGCCGCTTAGTTGGGGAGACTGAAGCTTTCTTT.

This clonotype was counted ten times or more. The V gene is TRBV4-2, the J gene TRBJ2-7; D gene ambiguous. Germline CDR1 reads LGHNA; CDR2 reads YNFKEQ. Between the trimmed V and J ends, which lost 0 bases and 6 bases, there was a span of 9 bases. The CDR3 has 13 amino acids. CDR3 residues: CASSQDYWGEQYF. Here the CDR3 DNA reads TGTGCCAGCAGCCAAGATTATTGGGGCGAGCAGTACTTC.

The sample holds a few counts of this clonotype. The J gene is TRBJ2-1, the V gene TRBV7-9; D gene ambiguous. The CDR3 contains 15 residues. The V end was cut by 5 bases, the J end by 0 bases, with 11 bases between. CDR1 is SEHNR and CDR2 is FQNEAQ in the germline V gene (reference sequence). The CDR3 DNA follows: TGTGCCAGCAGCCCTATTCTTAACTCCTACAATGAGCAGTTCTTC. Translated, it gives CASSPILNSYNEQFF.

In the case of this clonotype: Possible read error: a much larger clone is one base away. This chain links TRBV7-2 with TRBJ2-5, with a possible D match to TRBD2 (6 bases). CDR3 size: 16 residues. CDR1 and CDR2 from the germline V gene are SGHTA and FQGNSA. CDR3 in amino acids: CASSLYASAIQETQHF. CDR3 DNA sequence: TGTGCCAGCAGCTTATACGCTAGCGCAATCCAAGAGACCCAGCACTTC.